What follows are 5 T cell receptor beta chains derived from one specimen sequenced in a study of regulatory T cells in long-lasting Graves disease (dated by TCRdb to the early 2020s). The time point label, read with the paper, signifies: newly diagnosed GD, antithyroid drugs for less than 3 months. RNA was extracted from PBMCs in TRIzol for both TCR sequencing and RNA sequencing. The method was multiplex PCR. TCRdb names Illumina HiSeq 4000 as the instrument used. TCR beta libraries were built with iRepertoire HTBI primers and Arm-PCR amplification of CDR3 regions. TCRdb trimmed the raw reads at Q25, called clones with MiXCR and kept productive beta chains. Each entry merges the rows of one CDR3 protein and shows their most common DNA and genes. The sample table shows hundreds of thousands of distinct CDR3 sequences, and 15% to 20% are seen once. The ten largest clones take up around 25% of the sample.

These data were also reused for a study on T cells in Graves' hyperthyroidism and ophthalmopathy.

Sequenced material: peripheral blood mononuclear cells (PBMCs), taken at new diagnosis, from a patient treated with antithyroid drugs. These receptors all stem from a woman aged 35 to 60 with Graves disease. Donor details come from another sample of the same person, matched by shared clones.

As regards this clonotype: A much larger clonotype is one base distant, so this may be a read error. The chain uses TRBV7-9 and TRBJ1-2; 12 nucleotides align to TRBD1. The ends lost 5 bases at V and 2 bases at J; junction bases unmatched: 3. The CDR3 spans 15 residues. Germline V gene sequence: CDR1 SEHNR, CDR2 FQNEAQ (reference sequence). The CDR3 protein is CASSVGTGGNYGYTF. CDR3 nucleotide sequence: TGTGCCAGCAGCGTGGGGACAGGGGGCAACTATGGCTACACCTTC.

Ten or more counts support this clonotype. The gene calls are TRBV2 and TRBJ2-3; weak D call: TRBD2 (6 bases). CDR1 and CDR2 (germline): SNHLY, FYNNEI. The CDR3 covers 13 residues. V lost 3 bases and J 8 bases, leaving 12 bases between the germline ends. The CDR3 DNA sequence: TGTGCCAGCAGTGAGCCTAGCGCCGTTACGCAGTATTTT. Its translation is CASSEPSAVTQYF.

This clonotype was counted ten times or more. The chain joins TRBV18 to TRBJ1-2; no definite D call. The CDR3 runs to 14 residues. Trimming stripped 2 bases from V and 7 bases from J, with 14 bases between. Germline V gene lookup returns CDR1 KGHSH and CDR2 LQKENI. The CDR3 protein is CASSPNPREGGYTF. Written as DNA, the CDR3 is TGTGCCAGCTCACCAAATCCGAGGGAGGGTGGCTACACCTTC.

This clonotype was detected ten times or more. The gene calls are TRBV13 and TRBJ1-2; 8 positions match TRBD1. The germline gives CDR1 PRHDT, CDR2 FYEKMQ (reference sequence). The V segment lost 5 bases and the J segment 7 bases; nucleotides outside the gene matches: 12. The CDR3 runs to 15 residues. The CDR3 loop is CASSPRDRLGLGYTF. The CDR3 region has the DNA TGTGCCAGCAGCCCTCGGGACAGGTTAGGCCTTGGCTACACCTTC.

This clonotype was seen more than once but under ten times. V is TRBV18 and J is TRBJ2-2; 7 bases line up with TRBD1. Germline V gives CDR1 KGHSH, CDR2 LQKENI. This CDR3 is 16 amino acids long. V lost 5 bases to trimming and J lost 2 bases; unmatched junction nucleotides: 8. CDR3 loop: CASSIRTGPNTGELFF. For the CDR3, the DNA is TGTGCCAGCTCAATTCGGACAGGACCCAACACCGGGGAGCTGTTTTTT.